A single sample gave rise to the 3 T cell receptor beta chains below, sequenced in a study of Tregs in tolerant kidney transplant recipients. TCRdb's copy holds only in-frame clones and misses some; the assay was immunoSEQ multiplex PCR. Among tens of thousands of clones listed, roughly 93% were seen once. Mixed chimerism was transient after nonmyeloablative marrow transplants from related graft donors. The sample in question was CD4+ T cells from blood (PBMCs), obtained 12 months after the transplant. Receptors were obtained from a human patient who received a combined kidney and bone marrow transplant. Some T cells may be graft donor cells.

This sequence joins TRBV4-3 and TRBJ2-1; 12 bases match TRBD2. With 0 bases clipped from V and 7 bases from J, the junction kept 7 bases outside the gene matches. CDR1 LGHNA and CDR2 YSLEER come from the germline V gene. CDR3 length: 17 residues. For the CDR3, the DNA is TGCGCCAGCAGCCAAGATCTAGCGGGAGGGCCTCTAAATGAGCAGTTCTTC. It codes for CASSQDLAGGPLNEQFF.

This chain uses TRBV18 with TRBJ2-7; 9 positions match TRBD2. The length of the CDR3 is 16 residues. Germline assignment: CDR1 KGHSH and CDR2 LQKENI. Losses at the gene ends were 3 bases for V and 4 bases for J; bases not matched to a gene: 10. In nucleotides, the CDR3 is TGTGCCAGCTCACCTACTAGGGTAGCGGGAGCTTACGAGCAGTACTTC. Its translation is CASSPTRVAGAYEQYF.

The sample holds a few counts of this clone. The chain combines TRBV30 with TRBJ1-1; no firm D call. Germline loops: CDR1 GTSNPN, CDR2 SVGIG (reference sequence). The CDR3 is 13 amino acids. Trimming left V 0 bases short and J 1 base short, with 6 bases between. The CDR3 DNA reads as TGTGCCTGGAGTGTTAGCGAGAACACTGAAGCTTTCTTT. Amino acid sequence: CAWSVSENTEAFF.